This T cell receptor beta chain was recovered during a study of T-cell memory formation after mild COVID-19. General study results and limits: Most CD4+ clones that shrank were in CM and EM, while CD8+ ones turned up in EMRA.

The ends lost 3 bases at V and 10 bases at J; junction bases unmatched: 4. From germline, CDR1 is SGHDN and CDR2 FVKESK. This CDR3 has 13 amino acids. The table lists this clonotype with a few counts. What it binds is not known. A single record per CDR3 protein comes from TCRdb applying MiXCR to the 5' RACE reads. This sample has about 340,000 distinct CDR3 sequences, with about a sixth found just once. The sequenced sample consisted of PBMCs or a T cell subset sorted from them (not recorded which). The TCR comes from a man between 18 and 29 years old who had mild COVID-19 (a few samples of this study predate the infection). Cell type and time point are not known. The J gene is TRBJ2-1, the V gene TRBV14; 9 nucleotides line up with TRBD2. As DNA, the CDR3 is TGTGCCAGCAGCCAGCGGGGGGGCCGCGAGCAGTTCTTC. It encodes CASSQRGGREQFF.